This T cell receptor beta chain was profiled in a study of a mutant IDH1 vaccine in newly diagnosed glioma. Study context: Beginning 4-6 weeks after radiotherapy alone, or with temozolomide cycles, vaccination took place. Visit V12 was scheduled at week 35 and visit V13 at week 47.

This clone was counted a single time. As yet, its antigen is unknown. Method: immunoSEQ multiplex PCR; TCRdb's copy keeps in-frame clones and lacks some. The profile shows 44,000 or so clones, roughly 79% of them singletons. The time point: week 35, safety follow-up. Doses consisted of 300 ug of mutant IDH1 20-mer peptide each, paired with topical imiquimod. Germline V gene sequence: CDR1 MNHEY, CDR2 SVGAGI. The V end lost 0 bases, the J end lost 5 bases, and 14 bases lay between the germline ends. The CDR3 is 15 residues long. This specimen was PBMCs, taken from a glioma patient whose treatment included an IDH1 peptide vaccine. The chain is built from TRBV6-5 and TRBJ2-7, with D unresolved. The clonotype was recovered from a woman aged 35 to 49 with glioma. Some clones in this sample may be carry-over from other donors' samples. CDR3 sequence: CASSYSFLTVNEQYF. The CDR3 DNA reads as TGTGCCAGCAGTTACTCCTTCCTCACAGTCAACGAGCAGTACTTC.